What follows are 8 T cell receptor beta chains derived from one specimen sequenced in a study of blood T cell repertoires in COVID-19 (dated by TCRdb to between 2020 and 2021). The library was made by the immunoSEQ multiplex PCR assay. TCRdb took this table from immuneACCESS and kept in-frame rearrangements with V and J called. Such tables lack part of the clones; where checked against another copy, unresolved V genes explain under half of the gap, and the rest is unexplained. A total of over 130,000 clones appear in this sample, 60% to 80% of them only once. The ten largest account for around 9.5% of the sample. The material sequenced was peripheral blood. All receptors come from a woman between 45 and 60 years old with active or convalescent COVID-19.

This clone was counted between two and nine times. The chain employs TRBV2 and TRBJ1-1; 7 bases fit TRBD1. Germline CDR1 is SNHLY and CDR2 is FYNNEI. With 7 bases clipped from V and 11 bases from J, the junction kept 10 bases outside the gene matches. This CDR3 region has 12 residues. CDR3 sequence: CASIKTGTEAFF. CDR3 nucleotides: TGTGCCAGCATTAAAACCGGGACAGAGGCTTTCTTT.

The gene calls are TRBV12-3 or TRBV12-4 and TRBJ1-1, with no clear D. The CDR3 length is 13 residues. V gave up 5 bases and J gave up 7 bases, with 14 bases separating them. The DNA for the CDR3 is TGTGCCAGCAGTGCCGGACTCCCGAATGAAGCTTTCTTT. Translating it yields CASSAGLPNEAFF.

Here the CDR3 DNA reads TGTGCCAGCAGCGCCAGTAGCGGCCAGGGGGTAGCAGATACGCAGTATTTT. It codes for CASSASSGQGVADTQYF. The V call is TRBV9, the J call TRBJ2-3, with D tentatively TRBD1 (7 bases). The V and J ends lost 3 bases and 4 bases respectively, with 21 bases between them. CDR3 length equals 17 residues. CDR1 and CDR2 from the germline V gene are SGDLS and YYNGEE.

This clone was found once. The chain recombines TRBV6-2 or TRBV6-3 with TRBJ1-2, with D maybe TRBD1 (6 bases). This CDR3 has 13 residues. V dropped 5 bases and J dropped 7 bases, with 14 bases sitting between them. Germline-derived CDR1 and CDR2 are MNHEY and SVGEGT. The CDR3 region is CASSPWGRGGYTF. For the CDR3, the DNA is TGTGCCAGCAGTCCCTGGGGGCGCGGTGGCTACACCTTC.

CDR3: CASSYATEINTEAFF. CDR3 bases: TGTGCCAGCAGTTACGCGACAGAGATAAACACTGAAGCTTTCTTT. This chain links TRBV6-5 with TRBJ1-1; D perhaps matches TRBD1 (5 bases). The CDR3 is 15 residues long. Germline V CDR1 and CDR2: MNHEY, SVGAGI. V was clipped by 2 bases and J by 2 bases, with 12 bases between them.

In regard to this clone: This specimen includes other DNA sequences encoding the same CDR3. The rearrangement joins TRBV28 to TRBJ2-7; 8 bases map to TRBD2. J lost 3 bases, V lost 7 bases, and 2 bases had no gene match. There are 12 residues in the CDR3. The germline CDR1 and CDR2 sequences are MDHEN and SYDVKM. CDR3 protein: CASTSGRYEQYF. The CDR3 coding sequence is TGTGCCAGCACTAGCGGGCGCTACGAGCAGTACTTC.

V and J are TRBV7-9 and TRBJ1-5, with D perhaps TRBD1 (5 bases). The CDR3 loop spans 16 amino acids. Germline-derived CDR1 and CDR2 are SEHNR and FQNEAQ (reference sequence). V lost 1 base and J lost 4, with 14 bases in between. This chain's CDR3 is CASSLGAGDGNQPQHF. The CDR3 nucleotides are TGTGCCAGCAGCTTAGGCGCGGGGGACGGGAATCAGCCCCAGCATTTT.

The V and J genes are TRBV11-2 and TRBJ2-1; TRBD2 matches 7 bases. V was clipped by 3 bases and J by 8 bases; unmatched bases: 7. Germline lookup yields CDR1 SGHAT and CDR2 FQNNGV. This CDR3 is built from 14 residues. CDR3 bases: TGTGCCAGCAGCTTGGGGAGCGGGACCTATGAGCAGTTCTTC. Its translation is CASSLGSGTYEQFF. Together with reference TRBV11-2 and TRBJ2-1, the CDR3 gives the full variable domain: EAGVAQSPRYKIIEKRQSVAFWCNPISGHATLYWYQQILGQGPKLLIQFQNNGVVDDSQLPKDRFSAERLKGVDSTLKIQPAKLEDSAVYLCASSLGSGTYEQFFGPGTRLTVL.